This T cell receptor beta chain was obtained from a study of T-cell memory formation after mild COVID-19. About the research overall: Each donor largely had its own TCR clusters.

As regards this clonotype: The target antigen is unknown.

Study conclusions and caveats: Shrinking CD4+ clones resided mostly in CM and EM, and CD8+ ones in EMRA. Day 15 to 85 contractors were CD4/CD8 balanced; later expanders leaned CD4+.

Trimming shortened V by 4 bases and J by 3 bases, and 21 bases separated the two germline ends. The CDR3 consists of 17 residues. Germline V gene lookup returns CDR1 LGHNA and CDR2 YSLEER. With constant-segment primers, 5'RACE yielded cDNA libraries of TCR alpha and TCR beta that carried sample barcodes and UMIs. TCRdb processed the 5' RACE reads anew with MiXCR; each CDR3 protein has one entry. Of hundreds of thousands of distinct CDR3 sequences listed, 19% are singletons. Sequenced: PBMCs or a T cell subset sorted from them (not recorded which). The clonotype was recovered from a man aged 18 to 29 who had mild COVID-19 (a few samples of this study predate the infection). Cell type and time point are not known. The rearrangement joins TRBV4-3 to TRBJ2-5, with D possibly being TRBD2 (6 bases). In DNA, the CDR3 is TGCGCCAGCAGCCCCACATCGGGGGAAAATACGAAAGAGACCCAGTACTTC. This gives the protein CASSPTSGENTKETQYF.